Presented here are 20 T cell receptor beta chains from one specimen sequenced in a study of CD8 T cells in ankylosing spondylitis. TCRdb passed the 5' RACE reads through MiXCR, listing each CDR3 protein once. The table has 300,000 to 350,000 distinct CDR3 sequences, around 10% seen once. The sample consisted of blood, either unsorted or a sorted T cell fraction (not recorded which). These receptors came from a female donor with ankylosing spondylitis or in good health (not recorded which).

This clonotype has ten or more counts. The chain uses TRBV10-3 and TRBJ2-1, with D possibly being TRBD2 (7 bases). Germline loops: CDR1 ENHRY, CDR2 SYGVKD. V was cut by 3 bases and J by 4 bases, with 16 bases left in between. The CDR3 covers 16 residues. The CDR3: CAISDPSRGAYNEQFF. The CDR3 coding sequence is TGTGCCATCAGTGACCCCAGCCGGGGGGCATACAATGAGCAGTTCTTC.

This clonotype was seen repeatedly, ten times or more. V usage is TRBV5-1 and J usage is TRBJ2-1, with 7 bases matching TRBD1. The germline gives CDR1 SGHRS, CDR2 YFSETQ. The CDR3 length is 15 residues. V dropped 4 bases and J dropped 0; count of bases not matched to a gene: 4. In DNA, the CDR3 is TGCGCCAGCAGCACGGGACAGAGCTCCTACAATGAGCAGTTCTTC. As protein: CASSTGQSSYNEQFF.

This clonotype was observed many times. The rearrangement joins TRBV20-1 to TRBJ2-1, with D possibly being TRBD2 (6 bases). Trimming shortened V by 2 bases and J by 6 bases, and 20 bases separated the two germline ends. The CDR3 length is 16 residues. Germline assignment: CDR1 DFQATT and CDR2 SNEGSKA (reference sequence). The CDR3, as DNA: TGCAGTGCTAGACCCGCTCCCCGGACTACCGCCAATGAGCAGTTCTTC. It encodes CSARPAPRTTANEQFF.

V is TRBV30 and J is TRBJ2-1; D is unclear. The germline V and J ends were trimmed by 0 bases and 7 bases, with 7 bases remaining between them. The CDR3 consists of 12 residues. Per germline, CDR1 GTSNPN and CDR2 SVGIG (reference sequence). The CDR3 loop reads CAWSVLVNEQFF. As DNA, the CDR3 is TGTGCCTGGAGTGTACTGGTGAATGAGCAGTTCTTC. The whole variable domain, remainder taken from reference TRBV30 and TRBJ2-1, is SQTIHQWPATLVQPVGSPLSLECTVEGTSNPNLYWYRQAAGRGLQLLFYSVGIGQISSEVPQNLSASRPQDRQFILSSKKLLLSDSGFYLCAWSVLVNEQFFGPGTRLTVL.

This clonotype came up many times. The V and J genes are TRBV5-4 and TRBJ2-1; 8 bases align to TRBD2. This CDR3 comprises 15 residues. Germline CDR1 reads SGHNT; CDR2 reads YYREEE (reference sequence). V gave up 3 bases and J gave up 8 bases; unmatched junction bases: 10. CDR3 sequence reads: CASSWGGLAGDEQFF. The CDR3 DNA reads as TGTGCCAGCAGCTGGGGGGGTCTAGCGGGTGATGAGCAGTTCTTC.

This clonotype has ten or more counts. V is TRBV7-2 and J is TRBJ2-7; the D is unclear. Trimming left V 5 bases short and J 2 bases short, with 4 bases between. The CDR3 sequence is 11 residues long. Germline loops: CDR1 SGHTA, CDR2 FQGNSA. CDR3 coding DNA: TGTGCCAGCAGCCCAGCCTACGAGCAGTACTTC. This codes for CASSPAYEQYF.

This clonotype was observed many times. The chain has TRBV28 and TRBJ2-2, with 7 bases lining up with TRBD1. The CDR3 totals 16 residues. Germline CDR1 is MDHEN and CDR2 is SYDVKM. V lost 5 bases and J lost 3; bases outside the gene matches: 9. The chain's CDR3 is CASSTLDRADTGELFF. CDR3 nucleotide sequence: TGTGCCAGCAGTACTCTCGACAGGGCAGACACCGGGGAGCTGTTTTTT.

The sample holds a few counts of this clonotype. The V gene is TRBV11-2, the J gene TRBJ2-3; 7 nucleotides line up with TRBD2. The CDR3 is 16 residues long. The V segment lost 5 bases and the J segment 4 bases; nucleotides outside the gene matches: 12. Germline CDR1 and CDR2: SGHAT and FQNNGV. The CDR3: CASSLQRGPEADTQYF. The CDR3 nucleotides are TGTGCCAGCAGCCTTCAGCGGGGCCCGGAGGCAGATACGCAGTATTTT.

This clonotype was counted many times. The chain has TRBV20-1 and TRBJ2-1; 9 positions agree with TRBD2. Trimming took 3 bases from V and 5 from J; bases not matched to a gene: 5. Germline V gene lookup returns CDR1 DFQATT and CDR2 SNEGSKA (reference sequence). This CDR3 has 14 residues. The CDR3, as DNA: TGCAGTGCTAGTAGGCTAGCGGGGAACAATGAGCAGTTCTTC. Translated, it gives CSASRLAGNNEQFF.

This clonotype appeared a few times. The V and J genes are TRBV5-1 and TRBJ1-6; D call uncertain. CDR3 length: 14 amino acids. From germline, CDR1 is SGHRS and CDR2 YFSETQ. V lost 0 bases, J lost 7 bases, and 8 bases lay in between. The CDR3 region has the DNA TGCGCCAGCAGCTTGGCGGGGAGCAATTCACCCCTCCACTTT. Protein product: CASSLAGSNSPLHF.

Notes on this clonotype: A much bigger clone sits one base away, suggesting this may be a read error. The chain joins TRBV2 to TRBJ2-7; maybe TRBD1 (6 bases). V lost 8 bases, J lost 0 bases, and 8 bases lay in between. This CDR3 region has 12 residues. The germline CDR1 and CDR2 sequences are SNHLY and FYNNEI. This CDR3 is CASAQGSYEQYF. CDR3 nucleotide sequence: TGTGCCAGCGCACAGGGCTCCTACGAGCAGTACTTC.

This clonotype was seen many times. The chain uses TRBV29-1 and TRBJ1-1; perhaps TRBD1 as D (6 bases). This CDR3 spans 14 amino acids. Trimming pared 7 bases from V and 0 bases from J, leaving 15 bases between. Germline assignment: CDR1 SQVTM and CDR2 ANQGSEA. The CDR3 bases are TGCAGCGCTCACAGGGCTATTATGAACACTGAAGCTTTCTTT. Protein product: CSAHRAIMNTEAFF.

This clonotype was detected many times. V usage is TRBV20-1 and J usage is TRBJ1-1; D unresolved. CDR1 is DFQATT and CDR2 is SNEGSKA in the germline V gene (reference sequence). V dropped 2 bases and J dropped 4 bases, with 11 bases sitting between them. There are 13 residues in the CDR3. The CDR3 DNA is TGCAGTGCTAGAAGAGGAGTCACCACTGAAGCTTTCTTT. Protein: CSARRGVTTEAFF.

This clonotype showed up many times. The chain recombines TRBV28 with TRBJ1-1; the match to TRBD1 covers 11 bases. Per germline, CDR1 MDHEN and CDR2 SYDVKM. CDR3 size: 14 residues. V shed 3 bases and J 4 bases; nucleotides not matched to a gene: 1. Written as DNA, the CDR3 is TGTGCCAGCAGTTTGGGACAGGGGGTCACTGAAGCTTTCTTT. Translation gives CASSLGQGVTEAFF.

This clonotype has a count of ten or more. V gene TRBV5-1 combines with J gene TRBJ2-2; D could derive from TRBD1 or TRBD2 (5 bases each). Germline CDR1 reads SGHRS; CDR2 reads YFSETQ. The CDR3 has 14 residues. V was clipped by 5 bases and J by 2 bases, with 10 bases between them. The CDR3 loop is CASSPGGNTGELFF. DNA for the CDR3: TGCGCCAGCAGTCCTGGGGGTAACACCGGGGAGCTGTTTTTT.

Many counts were recorded for this clonotype. V and J are TRBV12-3 or TRBV12-4 and TRBJ2-3, with D perhaps TRBD1 or TRBD2 (5 bases each). V gave up 5 bases and J gave up 4 bases, with 13 bases separating them. This CDR3 contains 14 residues. CDR3 amino acids: CASSPRGAADTQYF. CDR3 DNA sequence: TGTGCCAGCAGTCCCCGGGGCGCGGCAGATACGCAGTATTTT.

This clonotype has a count of ten or more. The V call is TRBV4-3, the J call TRBJ2-1; 7 bases are a match to TRBD2. This CDR3 is built from 17 residues. Germline loops: CDR1 LGHNA, CDR2 YSLEER. Germline trimming cut 0 bases from V and 6 bases from J; bases unmatched to any gene: 11. This CDR3 is CASSQDNGGSWANEQFF. The CDR3 DNA is TGCGCCAGCAGCCAAGATAATGGCGGGAGCTGGGCCAATGAGCAGTTCTTC.

This clonotype was counted ten times or more. The chain uses TRBV20-1 and TRBJ1-5; tentatively, D is TRBD1 (6 bases). V gave up 5 bases and J gave up 4 bases, with 15 bases separating them. CDR3 length equals 14 residues. Per the germline V gene, CDR1 is DFQATT and CDR2 is SNEGSKA (reference sequence). CDR3 in amino acids: CSARRTALNQPQHF. As DNA, the CDR3 is TGCAGTGCTCGTCGGACAGCCTTGAATCAGCCCCAGCATTTT.

This clonotype was picked up many times. The chain combines TRBV12-3 or TRBV12-4 with TRBJ2-1, with 9 bases identical to TRBD1. The ends lost 5 bases at V and 8 bases at J; junction bases unmatched: 10. This CDR3 comprises 15 residues. CDR3 DNA sequence: TGTGCCAGCAGTCCTGGCGGGACAGGGTCCCATGAGCAGTTCTTC. Its protein is CASSPGGTGSHEQFF.

There are many counts of this clonotype. This chain joins TRBV6-1 and TRBJ2-2; D may correspond to TRBD1 or TRBD2 (5 bases each). Trimming shortened V by 3 bases and J by 5 bases, and 7 bases separated the two germline ends. The CDR3 is 13 residues long. CDR1 and CDR2 from the germline V gene are MNHNS and SASEGT. CDR3 protein: CASSEGDTGELFF. CDR3 DNA: TGTGCCAGCAGTGAGGGGGATACCGGGGAGCTGTTTTTT.